The 2 T cell receptor beta chains in this list originate from one sample, sequenced in a study of blood T cell repertoires in COVID-19. Sequencing used immunoSEQ multiplex PCR; TCRdb keeps in-frame clones, though not all of them. The repertoire holds some 110,000 clones, with 70% to 80% as singletons. The specimen was peripheral blood. The receptors were gathered from a man between 65 and 80 years old with acute or convalescent COVID-19.

This chain joins TRBV6-5 and TRBJ2-7, with a weak D call TRBD1 (5 bases). Germline V lookup: CDR1 MNHEY, CDR2 SVGAGI. V was clipped by 6 bases and J by 4 bases, with 16 bases between them. The CDR3 spans 14 residues. Here the CDR3 reads CASRQNGQIYEQYF. Written as DNA, the CDR3 is TGTGCCAGCAGACAAAACGGACAAATTTACGAGCAGTACTTC.

The chain combines TRBV10-1 with TRBJ2-7, with TRBD2 identical over 10 bases. Germline assignment: CDR1 WNHNN and CDR2 SYGVQD (reference sequence). The CDR3 is 16 residues long. Trimming took 7 bases from V and 1 from J; bases not matched to a gene: 10. The CDR3 here is CASKTRLAGNSYEQYF. As DNA, the CDR3 is TGCGCCAGCAAGACAAGACTAGCGGGTAATTCCTACGAGCAGTACTTC.